What follows are 14 T cell receptor beta chains derived from one specimen sequenced in a study of Ad26.COV2.S vaccination and SARS-CoV-2 variants. Assay used: immunoSEQ multiplex PCR; TCRdb lists only in-frame clones, some missing. The sample gives about 400,000 clones, 83% of which show up once; more than 7% is in the top ten. Treatment of the sample: approximately 18 received Ad26.COV2.S at low or high dose, single or two shots; 5 received placebo; per-sample allocation not given. Samples were taken on day 63 after the first vaccine or placebo injection. The sample here was peripheral blood, taken in a trial of Ad26.COV2.S vaccine versus placebo. The receptors here all came from a person aged 18-60 years who received the Ad26.COV2.S COVID-19 vaccine or a placebo.

A single count supports this clone. This sequence joins TRBV7-6 and TRBJ2-3, with D uncertain. V was trimmed by 0 bases and J by 1 base, leaving 11 bases between them. There are 16 residues in the CDR3. Germline V lookup: CDR1 SGHVS, CDR2 FNYEAQ. For the CDR3, the DNA is TGTGCCAGCAGCTTAGCGTGGCAGTCAGGCACAGATACGCAGTATTTT. This gives the protein CASSLAWQSGTDTQYF.

This sequence joins TRBV5-1 and TRBJ1-1, with 7 bases aligning to TRBD1. The CDR3 is 15 amino acids. The V segment lost 4 bases and the J segment 3 bases; nucleotides outside the gene matches: 9. CDR1 and CDR2 from the germline V gene are SGHRS and YFSETQ. The DNA of the CDR3 is TGCGCCAGCAGCCTCGGGACAGAAAAACACACTGAAGCTTTCTTT. Amino acids: CASSLGTEKHTEAFF.

The chain carries TRBV29-1 and TRBJ1-1; D possibly corresponds to TRBD1 (5 bases). The CDR3 has 14 amino acids. Per germline, CDR1 SQVTM and CDR2 ANQGSEA. With 7 bases removed from V and 4 bases from J, the gap between germline ends came to 19 bases. The CDR3: CSAPGGVGTTEAFF. The CDR3 DNA reads TGCAGCGCCCCCGGAGGTGTGGGGACCACTGAAGCTTTCTTT.

This chain uses TRBV27 with TRBJ2-2; possible D gene TRBD2, 6 bases. Germline CDR1 reads MNHEY; CDR2 reads SMNVEV (reference sequence). The CDR3 runs to 14 residues. Trimming removed 7 bases from V and 6 bases from J, with 15 bases in between. The CDR3 bases are TGTGCCAGCACCCCTGTTGGCGGGGCCGGGGAGCTGTTTTTT. The encoded protein is CASTPVGGAGELFF.

The table lists this clone with a count of one. This chain's CDR3 is CASSLQSFGANVLTF. DNA for the CDR3: TGCGCCAGCAGCTTGCAGTCGTTTGGGGCCAACGTCCTGACTTTC. The chain links TRBV5-1 to TRBJ2-6, with D uncertain. Trimming removed 1 base at V and 3 bases at J, with 8 bases between. CDR1 is SGHRS, CDR2 YFSETQ, per germline. The CDR3 is 15 residues long. Full variable domain (remainder filled in from reference TRBV5-1 and TRBJ2-6): KAGVTQTPRYLIKTRGQQVTLSCSPISGHRSVSWYQQTPGQGLQFLFEYFSETQRNKGNFPGRFSGRQFSNSRSEMNVSTLELGDSALYLCASSLQSFGANVLTFGAGSRLTVL.

The V and J genes are TRBV30 and TRBJ2-7, with D perhaps matching TRBD1 (6 bases). V was clipped by 3 bases and J by 3 bases, with 12 bases between them. The germline V gene has CDR1 GTSNPN and CDR2 SVGIG (reference sequence). The CDR3 length is 13 residues. The CDR3: CAWRWGLGYEQYF. Here the CDR3 DNA reads TGTGCCTGGAGATGGGGGCTAGGCTACGAGCAGTACTTC. Based on the CDR3 plus reference TRBV30 and TRBJ2-7, the full variable domain is SQTIHQWPATLVQPVGSPLSLECTVEGTSNPNLYWYRQAAGRGLQLLFYSVGIGQISSEVPQNLSASRPQDRQFILSSKKLLLSDSGFYLCAWRWGLGYEQYFGPGTRLTVT.

V is TRBV5-4 and J is TRBJ2-7; 8 positions agree with TRBD2. The CDR3 runs 15 residues. From germline, CDR1 is SGHNT and CDR2 YYREEE (reference sequence). The V gene end was trimmed by 4 bases and the J gene end by 2 bases; junction bases not matched to a gene: 8. CDR3 protein: CASSESSGGAYEQYF. The CDR3 nucleotides read TGTGCCAGCAGCGAGTCATCGGGAGGGGCCTACGAGCAGTACTTC. The variable domain in full, with the rest retrieved from reference TRBV5-4 and TRBJ2-7, is ETGVTQSPTHLIKTRGQQVTLRCSSQSGHNTVSWYQQALGQGPQFIFQYYREEENGRGNFPPRFSGLQFPNYSSELNVNALELDDSALYLCASSESSGGAYEQYFGPGTRLTVT.

This clone has a single count. This chain links TRBV5-1 with TRBJ2-3; tentative D call: TRBD1 (6 bases). The length of the CDR3 is 15 residues. Germline CDR1 is SGHRS and CDR2 is YFSETQ. V shed 6 bases and J shed 0 bases, with 14 bases lying between them. This CDR3 reads CASTQDSASTDTQYF. CDR3 bases: TGCGCCAGCACCCAGGACAGTGCTAGCACAGATACGCAGTATTTT.

This clone was recorded only once. V is TRBV6-2 or TRBV6-3 and J is TRBJ2-2; TRBD1 aligns across 8 bases. CDR1 and CDR2 (germline): MNHEY, SVGEGT. The J segment lost 3 bases and the V segment lost 5 bases, leaving 5 bases of the junction unmatched. The CDR3 spans 15 residues. The CDR3 sequence: CASSRDRMYTGELFF. In DNA form, the CDR3 reads TGTGCCAGCAGTAGGGACAGGATGTACACCGGGGAGCTGTTTTTT.

This sequence joins TRBV10-1 and TRBJ2-7; D unclear. CDR3 size: 14 residues. Germline CDR1 and CDR2: WNHNN and SYGVQD (reference sequence). V was pared by 0 bases and J by 4 bases, with 10 bases between. The DNA of the CDR3 is TGCGCCAGCAGTGAGTCAACGGTACGGTACGAGCAGTACTTC. This codes for CASSESTVRYEQYF.

V and J are TRBV6-5 and TRBJ2-7; D ambiguous. Trimming removed 7 bases from V and 4 bases from J, with 14 bases in between. The germline gives CDR1 MNHEY, CDR2 SVGAGI. The CDR3 runs to 13 residues. In nucleotides, the CDR3 is TGTGCCAGCAAATTAGCCATAGGATACGAGCAGTACTTC. It codes for CASKLAIGYEQYF.

The CDR3 sequence: CASSLEATGIAFF. Written as DNA, the CDR3 is TGTGCCAGCAGCTTAGAGGCGACAGGGATAGCTTTCTTT. The J gene is TRBJ1-1, the V gene TRBV7-2; 7 positions match TRBD1. After removal of 1 base from V and 10 bases from J, the junction contained 6 bases not matched to a gene. The CDR3 runs 13 residues. Germline CDR1 reads SGHTA; CDR2 reads FQGNSA.

The chain couples TRBV5-1 to TRBJ1-2; unclear D gene. Trimming took 2 bases from V and 0 from J, leaving 8 bases between them. The CDR3 sequence is 14 residues long. Germline assignment: CDR1 SGHRS and CDR2 YFSETQ. The chain's CDR3 is CASSLDGANYGYTF. As DNA, the CDR3 is TGCGCCAGCAGCTTAGACGGCGCTAACTATGGCTACACCTTC. The full variable domain, with the rest looked up from reference TRBV5-1 and TRBJ1-2, is KAGVTQTPRYLIKTRGQQVTLSCSPISGHRSVSWYQQTPGQGLQFLFEYFSETQRNKGNFPGRFSGRQFSNSRSEMNVSTLELGDSALYLCASSLDGANYGYTFGSGTRLTVV.

The chain is built from TRBV7-9 and TRBJ1-2, with 7 bases matching TRBD1. Germline trimming cut 5 bases from V and 8 bases from J; bases unmatched to any gene: 5. Looked up from germline, CDR1 is SEHNR and CDR2 is FQNEAQ (reference sequence). The CDR3 contains 12 residues. CDR3 region: CASSRDSQGYTF. The CDR3 DNA reads as TGTGCCAGCAGCCGGGACAGCCAAGGCTACACCTTC.